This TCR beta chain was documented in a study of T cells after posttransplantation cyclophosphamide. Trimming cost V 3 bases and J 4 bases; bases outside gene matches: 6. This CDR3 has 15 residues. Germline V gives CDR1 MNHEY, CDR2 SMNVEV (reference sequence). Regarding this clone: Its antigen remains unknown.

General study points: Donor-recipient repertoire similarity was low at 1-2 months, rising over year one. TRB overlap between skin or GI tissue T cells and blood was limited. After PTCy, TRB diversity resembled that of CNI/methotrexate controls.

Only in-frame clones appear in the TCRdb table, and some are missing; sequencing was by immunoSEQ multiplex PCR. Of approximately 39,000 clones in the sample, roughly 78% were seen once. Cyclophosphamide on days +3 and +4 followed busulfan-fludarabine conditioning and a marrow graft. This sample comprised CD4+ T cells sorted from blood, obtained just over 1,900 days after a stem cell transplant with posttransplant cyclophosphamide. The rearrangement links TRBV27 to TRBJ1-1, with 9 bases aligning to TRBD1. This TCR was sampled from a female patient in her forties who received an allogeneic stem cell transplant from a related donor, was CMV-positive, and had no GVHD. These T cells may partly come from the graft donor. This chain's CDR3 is CASSFLQGAITEAFF. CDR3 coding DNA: TGTGCCAGCAGTTTTCTACAGGGGGCCATCACTGAAGCTTTCTTT.